The 24 T cell receptor beta chains below all came from one sample that was sequenced in a study of human T cells and chemical hapten exposure. Described time point: pre-sensitization, week 0. Treatment in this sample: therapeutic diphenylcyclopropenone sensitization with weekly scalp DPC. TCRdb independently ran MiXCR on the RACE reads; one entry per CDR3 protein. The table has more than 55,000 distinct CDR3 sequences, around 10% seen once; the top ten hold 8% to 10%. The sequences come from whole blood, collected in connection with sensitization to the hapten diphenylcyclopropenone (DPC). The receptor set was obtained from a man in his forties with alopecia areata. Some clones in this sample may be carry-over from other donors' samples.

This clonotype was detected ten times or more. In nucleotides, the CDR3 is TGTGCCAGCGTGACAGACACGAACACCGGGGAGCTGTTTTTT. Residues: CASVTDTNTGELFF. The V gene is TRBV28, the J gene TRBJ2-2; tentatively, D is TRBD1 (5 bases). The CDR3 length is 14 residues. The germline V gene has CDR1 MDHEN and CDR2 SYDVKM. V dropped 8 bases and J dropped 0 bases, with 10 bases sitting between them.

This clonotype was seen more than once but under ten times. The rearrangement joins TRBV20-1 to TRBJ2-1, with no clear D. This CDR3 contains 12 residues. Germline lookup yields CDR1 DFQATT and CDR2 SNEGSKA (reference sequence). Trimming removed 6 bases from V and 7 bases from J, with 13 bases in between. In nucleotides, the CDR3 is TGCAGTGCCTTGTTTCAGTCGAATGAGCAGTTCTTC. As protein: CSALFQSNEQFF.

This clonotype appeared a few times. The chain joins TRBV27 to TRBJ2-3; 7 bases are shared with TRBD1. Germline V CDR1 and CDR2: MNHEY, SMNVEV (reference sequence). J was trimmed by 3 bases and V by 4 bases; bases with no gene match: 4. The CDR3 is made up of 14 amino acids. The CDR3: CASSSDRATDTQYF. CDR3 nucleotide sequence: TGTGCCAGCAGTTCCGACAGGGCGACAGATACGCAGTATTTT.

The rearrangement joins TRBV10-2 to TRBJ1-1; no clear D. The germline V and J ends were trimmed by 0 bases and 6 bases, with 8 bases remaining between them. The CDR3 has 13 amino acids. Germline V gene sequence: CDR1 WSHSY, CDR2 SAAADI. The CDR3 nucleotides read TGCGCCAGCAGTGAGTCGGGGATGCCTGAAGCTTTCTTT. As protein: CASSESGMPEAFF.

The chain links TRBV12-3 or TRBV12-4 to TRBJ2-5, with D perhaps TRBD1 (7 bases). The CDR3 runs 13 residues. Trimming stripped 2 bases from V and 7 bases from J, with 11 bases between. The chain's CDR3 is CASSLRQGGTQYF. The CDR3, as DNA: TGTGCCAGCAGTTTAAGACAGGGAGGGACCCAGTACTTC.

The rearrangement uses TRBV12-3 or TRBV12-4 and TRBJ1-5; perhaps TRBD1 as D (5 bases). The CDR3 is 17 amino acids. V was shortened by 1 base and J by 0 bases, with 13 bases between the two germline ends. CDR3 coding DNA: TGTGCCAGCAGTTTAGGTGAAGGGGCCTATAGCAATCAGCCCCAGCATTTT. Translation: CASSLGEGAYSNQPQHF.

This sequence joins TRBV7-2 and TRBJ2-3; the D gene is possibly TRBD1 (5 bases). This CDR3 has 15 residues. V lost 5 bases and J 6 bases, leaving 18 bases between the germline ends. Germline V gene data show CDR1 as SGHTA and CDR2 as FQGNSA. The CDR3 sequence is CASSHTTASYDTQYF. The CDR3 DNA is TGTGCCAGCAGCCACACGACAGCCTCGTACGATACGCAGTATTTT. Complete variable domain (other parts from reference TRBV7-2 and TRBJ2-3): GAGVSQSPSNKVTEKGKDVELRCDPISGHTALYWYRQSLGQGLEFLIYFQGNSAPDKSGLPSDRFSAERTGGSVSTLTIQRTQQEDSAVYLCASSHTTASYDTQYFGPGTRLTVL.

This clonotype has a count of ten or more. The chain recombines TRBV3-1 with TRBJ2-2, with 8 nucleotides matching TRBD1. V lost 6 bases to trimming and J lost 6 bases; unmatched junction nucleotides: 3. The germline V gene encodes CDR1 LGHDT and CDR2 YNNKEL (reference sequence). There are 13 residues in the CDR3. The CDR3 loop is CASRPRGPGELFF. CDR3 coding DNA: TGTGCCAGCAGACCCAGGGGGCCCGGGGAGCTGTTTTTT.

This clonotype has ten or more counts. This sequence joins TRBV2 and TRBJ1-1; D is uncertain. Trimming left V 10 bases short and J 0 bases short, with 12 bases between. Germline-derived CDR1 and CDR2 are SNHLY and FYNNEI. This CDR3 is 13 amino acids long. CDR3: CATRGSMNTEAFF. CDR3 coding DNA: TGTGCCACCCGCGGCAGCATGAACACTGAAGCTTTCTTT.

The rearrangement links TRBV7-3 to TRBJ2-1; TRBD2 matches 7 bases. The germline V gene has CDR1 SGHTA and CDR2 FQGTGA. The CDR3 is 14 residues long. V lost 2 bases, J lost 7 bases, and 5 bases stayed unmatched. The CDR3 DNA follows: TGTGCCAGCAGCTTACGGACTAGGGGAAATGAGCAGTTCTTC. Amino acids: CASSLRTRGNEQFF.

This clonotype was counted between two and nine times. The J gene is TRBJ2-7, the V gene TRBV6-5; D remains unclear. Germline CDR1 is MNHEY and CDR2 is SVGAGI. The CDR3 length is 16 residues. V gave up 2 bases and J gave up 0 bases, with 14 bases separating them. CDR3 nucleotide sequence: TGTGCCAGCAGTTACGATCCGCGGTCGAACTCCTACGAGCAGTACTTC. Translating it yields CASSYDPRSNSYEQYF.

The genes are TRBV7-2 and TRBJ1-3; D ambiguous. Germline V CDR1 and CDR2: SGHTA, FQGNSA. There are 14 residues in the CDR3. V lost 4 bases to trimming and J lost 1 base, with 8 bases between them. CDR3 amino acids: CASSSGPSGNTIYF. In DNA, the CDR3 is TGTGCCAGCAGCTCCGGGCCGTCTGGAAACACCATATATTTT.

This clonotype came up many times. This sequence joins TRBV6-7 and TRBJ1-5; D not resolved. TRBV6-7 is classed as an ORF, of uncertain function. The CDR3 is 18 residues long. Trimming removed 2 bases at V and 1 base at J, with 18 bases between. This chain's CDR3 is CASSYPRPWTGSNQPQHF. CDR3 sequence (DNA): TGTGCCAGCAGTTACCCAAGGCCTTGGACCGGCAGCAATCAGCCCCAGCATTTT.

This clonotype was counted between two and nine times. V and J are TRBV15 and TRBJ2-5; 12 bases align to TRBD2. Germline loops: CDR1 LNHNV, CDR2 YYDKDF (reference sequence). V lost 5 bases and J lost 2; bases outside the gene matches: 15. The CDR3 contains 19 residues. CDR3 in DNA: TGTGCCACCAGCGGCTCCCCGGGACTAGCGGGCGAGACACAAGAGACCCAGTACTTC. This codes for CATSGSPGLAGETQETQYF.

This clonotype was recorded at least ten times. The gene calls are TRBV4-1 and TRBJ2-5, with D perhaps TRBD1 or TRBD2 (5 bases each). This CDR3 is built from 16 residues. Germline CDR1 and CDR2: MGHRA and YSYEKL. V was cut by 1 base and J by 1 base, with 13 bases left in between. The CDR3 nucleotides are TGCGCCAGCAGCCAAGTTTCGAACGGGGCCCAAGAGACCCAGTACTTC. Amino acids: CASSQVSNGAQETQYF.

V is TRBV4-2 and J is TRBJ2-2; D possibly corresponds to TRBD2 (5 bases). In germline, CDR1 is LGHNA, CDR2 YNFKEQ. The V end was cut by 0 bases, the J end by 9 bases, with 8 bases between. This CDR3 is built from 13 residues. CDR3 residues: CASSQDWERELFF. The CDR3 DNA reads as TGTGCCAGCAGCCAAGATTGGGAGCGGGAGCTGTTTTTT.

This clonotype occurred a few times. This chain uses TRBV5-1 with TRBJ2-7; possibly TRBD1 or TRBD2 for D (5 bases each). Trimming removed 3 bases from V and 3 bases from J, with 16 bases in between. Germline lookup yields CDR1 SGHRS and CDR2 YFSETQ. This CDR3 comprises 15 residues. The CDR3 DNA reads TGCGCCAGCAGCTCGGACGGGACGCCAAACTACGAGCAGTACTTC. Protein sequence: CASSSDGTPNYEQYF.

This clonotype occurred a few times. The rearrangement joins TRBV20-1 to TRBJ2-7; the D is unclear. The CDR3 consists of 13 residues. Trimming cost V 3 bases and J 0 bases, with 9 bases left between them. From germline, CDR1 is DFQATT and CDR2 SNEGSKA (reference sequence). CDR3 residues: CSASGILSYEQYF. In DNA, the CDR3 is TGCAGTGCTAGTGGGATACTCTCCTACGAGCAGTACTTC.

This clonotype was counted between two and nine times. The chain joins TRBV27 to TRBJ2-3; TRBD2 matches at 11 bases. Trimming cost V 1 base and J 5 bases; bases outside gene matches: 2. This CDR3 spans 15 amino acids. Per the germline V gene, CDR1 is MNHEY and CDR2 is SMNVEV (reference sequence). The CDR3 nucleotides are TGTGCCAGCAGTTTATTAGCGGGAGGGAGAGATACGCAGTATTTT. Amino acids: CASSLLAGGRDTQYF.

This clonotype was observed many times. The chain joins TRBV3-1 to TRBJ1-6, with D possibly matching TRBD1 (5 bases). CDR1 is LGHDT, CDR2 YNNKEL, per germline (reference sequence). There are 15 residues in the CDR3. The germline V and J ends were trimmed by 0 bases and 10 bases, with 13 bases remaining between them. The CDR3 bases are TGTGCCAGCAGCCAAGATCCAGGGTGGGGATCACCCCTCCACTTT. Residues: CASSQDPGWGSPLHF.

This clonotype appeared many times. This chain links TRBV3-1 with TRBJ2-7; D perhaps matches TRBD2 (6 bases). V lost 4 bases and J 3 bases, leaving 13 bases between the germline ends. CDR1 and CDR2 (germline): LGHDT, YNNKEL (reference sequence). The CDR3 covers 14 residues. The CDR3 DNA sequence: TGTGCCAGCAGCCCGGGACTGTCAATCTACGAGCAGTACTTC. It yields the protein CASSPGLSIYEQYF.

This clonotype was seen ten or more times. This chain connects TRBV5-1 to TRBJ2-1; D may be TRBD2 (6 bases). This CDR3 is built from 15 residues. V gave up 4 bases and J gave up 7 bases, with 18 bases separating them. The V gene's germline CDR1 is SGHRS and CDR2 YFSETQ. The CDR3 here is CASSPFSGEDNEQFF. Here the CDR3 DNA reads TGCGCCAGCAGCCCTTTTTCGGGAGAAGATAATGAGCAGTTCTTC.

This clonotype was found many times. The rearrangement uses TRBV11-2 and TRBJ2-7, with TRBD1 matching over 8 bases. The CDR3 sequence is 15 residues long. Germline assignment: CDR1 SGHAT and CDR2 FQNNGV. With 1 base clipped from V and 2 bases from J, the junction kept 4 bases outside the gene matches. The CDR3 reads CASSLGRDRPYEQYF. The CDR3 DNA reads as TGTGCCAGCAGCTTAGGACGGGACAGGCCCTACGAGCAGTACTTC.

The sample holds many counts of this clonotype. The rearrangement links TRBV6-2 or TRBV6-3 to TRBJ2-3; 8 bases line up with TRBD2. The CDR3 length is 17 residues. Per germline, CDR1 MNHEY and CDR2 SVGEGT. J lost 4 bases, V lost 2 bases, and 11 bases had no gene match. CDR3 sequence (DNA): TGTGCCAGCAGTTACCTTTCGACCGGGAGGGCGTCAGATACGCAGTATTTT. Protein product: CASSYLSTGRASDTQYF.